This TCR beta chain stems from a study of shared clonotypes between healthy human individuals. Sequencing was performed with immunoSEQ multiplex PCR; in TCRdb, only in-frame clones are kept and a portion is missing. The data contain roughly 2.5 million clones, approximately 92% of them singletons. CDR3 length: 18 amino acids. The sequenced material came from naive CD4+ T cells sorted from blood. Subset in this sample: CD45RA+ positively selected. This TCR derives from a man aged 18 to 35 in good health. This sequence joins TRBV12-1 and TRBJ2-1; the D call of TRBD2 is as the table states it, not checked on the DNA. TRBV12-1 is classified as a pseudogene. The CDR3 nucleotides are TGTGCCAGCAGCGTTGAACCCCATGTAGCGGGGGGGCCCAATGAGCAGTTCTTC. Translating gives CASSVEPHVAGGPNEQFF.